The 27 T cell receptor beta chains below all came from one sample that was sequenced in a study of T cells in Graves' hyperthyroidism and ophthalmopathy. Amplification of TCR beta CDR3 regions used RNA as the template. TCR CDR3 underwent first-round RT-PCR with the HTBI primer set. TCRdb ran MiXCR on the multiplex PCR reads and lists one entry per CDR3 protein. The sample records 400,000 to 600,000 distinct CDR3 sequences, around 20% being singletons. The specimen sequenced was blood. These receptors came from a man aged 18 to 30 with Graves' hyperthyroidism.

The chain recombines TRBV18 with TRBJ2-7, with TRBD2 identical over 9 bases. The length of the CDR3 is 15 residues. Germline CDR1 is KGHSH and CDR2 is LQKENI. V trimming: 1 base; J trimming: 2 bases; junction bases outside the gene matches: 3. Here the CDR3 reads CASSPRSGGPYEQYF. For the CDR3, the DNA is TGTGCCAGCTCACCACGGAGCGGGGGGCCCTACGAGCAGTACTTC.

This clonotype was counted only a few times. This chain's CDR3 is CATGAPNQPQHF. DNA for the CDR3: TGTGCCACAGGGGCTCCTAATCAGCCCCAGCATTTT. The V call is TRBV10-3, the J call TRBJ1-5; a weak D match, TRBD1 (6 bases). The CDR3 covers 12 residues. V lost 10 bases and J lost 4, with 11 bases in between. Germline values: CDR1 ENHRY, CDR2 SYGVKD.

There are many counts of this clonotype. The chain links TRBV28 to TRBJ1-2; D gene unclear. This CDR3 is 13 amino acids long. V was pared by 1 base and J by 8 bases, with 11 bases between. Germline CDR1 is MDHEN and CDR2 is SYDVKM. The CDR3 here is CASSLYPGAGYTF. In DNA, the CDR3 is TGTGCCAGCAGTTTATATCCAGGCGCCGGCTACACCTTC.

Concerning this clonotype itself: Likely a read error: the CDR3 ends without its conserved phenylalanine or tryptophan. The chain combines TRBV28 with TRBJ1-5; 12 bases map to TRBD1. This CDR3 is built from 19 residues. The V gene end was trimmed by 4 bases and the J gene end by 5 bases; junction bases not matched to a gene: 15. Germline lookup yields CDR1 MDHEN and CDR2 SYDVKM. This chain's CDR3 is CASSSPRDRGLYGHQPQHL. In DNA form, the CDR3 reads TGTGCCAGCAGTTCCCCCCGGGACAGGGGGCTATATGGCCATCAGCCCCAGCATTTG.

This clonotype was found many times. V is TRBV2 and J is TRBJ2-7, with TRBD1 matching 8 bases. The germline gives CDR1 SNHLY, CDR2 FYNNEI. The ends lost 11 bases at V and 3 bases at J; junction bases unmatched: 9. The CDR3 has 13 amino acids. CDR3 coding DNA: TGTGCCGTACGGACAGGGAGAATCTACGAGCAGTACTTC. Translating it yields CAVRTGRIYEQYF.

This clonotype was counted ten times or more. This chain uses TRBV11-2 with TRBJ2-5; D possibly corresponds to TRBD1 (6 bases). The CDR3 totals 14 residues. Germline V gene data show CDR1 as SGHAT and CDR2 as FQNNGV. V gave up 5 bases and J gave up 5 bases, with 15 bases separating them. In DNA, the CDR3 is TGTGCCAGCAGCCCCCGGACTCAGGGGGAGACCCAGTACTTC. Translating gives CASSPRTQGETQYF. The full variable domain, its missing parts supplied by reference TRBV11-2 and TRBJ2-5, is EAGVAQSPRYKIIEKRQSVAFWCNPISGHATLYWYQQILGQGPKLLIQFQNNGVVDDSQLPKDRFSAERLKGVDSTLKIQPAKLEDSAVYLCASSPRTQGETQYFGPGTRLLVL.

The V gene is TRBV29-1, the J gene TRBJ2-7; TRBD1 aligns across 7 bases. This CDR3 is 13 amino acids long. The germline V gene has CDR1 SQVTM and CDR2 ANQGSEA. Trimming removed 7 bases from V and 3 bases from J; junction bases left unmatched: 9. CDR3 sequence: CSAARQGGYEQYF. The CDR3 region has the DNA TGCAGCGCCGCTAGACAGGGCGGCTACGAGCAGTACTTC.

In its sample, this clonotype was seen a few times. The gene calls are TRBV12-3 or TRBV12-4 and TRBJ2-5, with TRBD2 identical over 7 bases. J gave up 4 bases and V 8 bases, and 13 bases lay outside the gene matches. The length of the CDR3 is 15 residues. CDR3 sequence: CASRSGAGVVETQYF. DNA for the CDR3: TGTGCCAGCCGTAGCGGTGCGGGGGTTGTAGAGACCCAGTACTTC.

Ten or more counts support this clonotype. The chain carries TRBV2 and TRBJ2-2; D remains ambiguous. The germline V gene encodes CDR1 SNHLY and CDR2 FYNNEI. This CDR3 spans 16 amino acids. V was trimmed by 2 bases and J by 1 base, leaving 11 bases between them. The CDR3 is CASSEQSSLNTGELFF. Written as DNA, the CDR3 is TGTGCCAGCAGTGAACAGAGTTCTCTGAACACCGGGGAGCTGTTTTTT.

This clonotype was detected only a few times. CDR3 nucleotides: TGTGCCAGCAGCTACGGGCGGGACAAACTACTGACCCAGCATTTT. Translating it yields CASSYGRDKLLTQHF. The J gene is TRBJ1-5, the V gene TRBV7-9, with D possibly being TRBD1 (6 bases). The length of the CDR3 is 15 residues. Trimming cost V 4 bases and J 11 bases, with 21 bases left between them. Germline CDR1 reads SEHNR; CDR2 reads FQNEAQ (reference sequence). Drawing the rest from reference TRBV7-9 and TRBJ1-5, the complete variable domain is DTGVSQNPRHKITKRGQNVTFRCDPISEHNRLYWYRQTLGQGPEFLTYFQNEAQLEKSRLLSDRFSAERPKGSFSTLEIQRTEQGDSAMYLCASSYGRDKLLTQHFGDGTRLSIL.

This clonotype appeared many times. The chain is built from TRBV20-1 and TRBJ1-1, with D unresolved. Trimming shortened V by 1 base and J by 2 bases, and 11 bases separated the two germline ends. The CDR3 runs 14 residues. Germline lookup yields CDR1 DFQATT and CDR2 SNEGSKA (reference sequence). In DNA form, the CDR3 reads TGCAGTGCTAGAGGGCCAGCAGACAACACTGAAGCTTTCTTT. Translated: CSARGPADNTEAFF.

The CDR3 loop reads CASSEAAGRTSNIQYF. Here the CDR3 DNA reads TGTGCCAGCAGTGAAGCGGCGGGGAGGACTTCAAACATTCAGTACTTC. The gene calls are TRBV6-1 and TRBJ2-4; possibly TRBD2 for D (6 bases). Germline V gene sequence: CDR1 MNHNS, CDR2 SASEGT. V was clipped by 0 bases and J by 6 bases, with 15 bases between them. The CDR3 loop spans 16 amino acids.

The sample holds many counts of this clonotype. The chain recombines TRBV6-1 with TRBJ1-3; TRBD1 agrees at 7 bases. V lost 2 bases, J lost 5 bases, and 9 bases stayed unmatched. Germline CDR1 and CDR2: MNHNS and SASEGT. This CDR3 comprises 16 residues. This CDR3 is CASSEYRGERRNTIYF. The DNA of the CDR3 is TGTGCCAGCAGTGAATACAGGGGAGAACGGCGAAACACCATATATTTT.

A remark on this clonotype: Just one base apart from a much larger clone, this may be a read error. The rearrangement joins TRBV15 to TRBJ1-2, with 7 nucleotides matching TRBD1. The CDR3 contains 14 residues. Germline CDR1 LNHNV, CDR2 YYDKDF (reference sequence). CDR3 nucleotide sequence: TGTTCCACCAGCAGGGAAAGACAGGGATACGGCTACACCTTC. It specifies CSTSRERQGYGYTF. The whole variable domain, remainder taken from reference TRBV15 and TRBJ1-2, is DAMVIQNPRYQVTQFGKPVTLSCSQTLNHNVMYWYQQKSSQAPKLLFHYYDKDFNNEADTPDNFQSRRPNTSFCFLDIRSPGLGDTAMYLCSTSRERQGYGYTFGSGTRLTVV.

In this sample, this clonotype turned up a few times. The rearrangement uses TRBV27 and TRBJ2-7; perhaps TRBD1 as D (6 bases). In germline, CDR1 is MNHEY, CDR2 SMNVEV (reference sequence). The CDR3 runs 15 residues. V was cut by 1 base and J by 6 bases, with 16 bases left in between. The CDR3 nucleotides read TGTGCCAGCAGTTTATTGGGGCCCAGAGGGGGCGAGCAGTACTTC. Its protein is CASSLLGPRGGEQYF.

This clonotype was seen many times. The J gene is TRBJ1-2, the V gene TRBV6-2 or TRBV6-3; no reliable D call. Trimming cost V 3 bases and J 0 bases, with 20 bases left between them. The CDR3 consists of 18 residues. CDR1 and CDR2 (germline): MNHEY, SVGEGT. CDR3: CASSYRADSRPTNYGYTF. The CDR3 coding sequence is TGTGCCAGCAGTTATAGGGCAGACTCTCGCCCTACTAACTATGGCTACACCTTC.

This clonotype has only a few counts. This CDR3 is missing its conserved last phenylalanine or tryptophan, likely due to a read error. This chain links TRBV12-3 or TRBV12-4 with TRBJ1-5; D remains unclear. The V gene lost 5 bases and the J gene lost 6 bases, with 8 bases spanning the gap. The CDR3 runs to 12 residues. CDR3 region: CASSLSGQPQHS. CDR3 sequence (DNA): TGTGCCAGCAGTCTTTCGGGTCAGCCCCAGCATTCT.

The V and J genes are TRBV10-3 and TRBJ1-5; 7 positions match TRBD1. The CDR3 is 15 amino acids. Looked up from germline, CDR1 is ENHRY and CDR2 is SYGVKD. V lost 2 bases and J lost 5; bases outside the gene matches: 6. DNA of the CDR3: TGTGCCATCAGTGAGACGGGACAGCCTTATCAGCCCCAGCATTTT. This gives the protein CAISETGQPYQPQHF.

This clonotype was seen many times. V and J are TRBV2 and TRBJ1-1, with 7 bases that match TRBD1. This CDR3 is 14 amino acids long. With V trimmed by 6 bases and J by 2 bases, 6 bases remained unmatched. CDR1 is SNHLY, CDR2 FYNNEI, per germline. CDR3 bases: TGTGCCAGCAGATCACAGGGGAGAAACACTGAAGCTTTCTTT. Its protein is CASRSQGRNTEAFF.

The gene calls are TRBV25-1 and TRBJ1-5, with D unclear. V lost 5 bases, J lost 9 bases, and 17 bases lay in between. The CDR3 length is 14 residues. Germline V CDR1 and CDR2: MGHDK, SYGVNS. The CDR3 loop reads CASSPVGVDRPQHF. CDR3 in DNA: TGTGCCAGCAGTCCCGTGGGCGTGGATCGGCCCCAGCATTTT.

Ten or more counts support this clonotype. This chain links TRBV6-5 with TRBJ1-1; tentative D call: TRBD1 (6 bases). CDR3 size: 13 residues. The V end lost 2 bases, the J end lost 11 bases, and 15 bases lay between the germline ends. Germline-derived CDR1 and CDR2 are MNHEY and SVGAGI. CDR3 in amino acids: CASSYRGQGRAFF. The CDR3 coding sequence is TGTGCCAGCAGTTACCGGGGGCAGGGTAGGGCTTTCTTT.

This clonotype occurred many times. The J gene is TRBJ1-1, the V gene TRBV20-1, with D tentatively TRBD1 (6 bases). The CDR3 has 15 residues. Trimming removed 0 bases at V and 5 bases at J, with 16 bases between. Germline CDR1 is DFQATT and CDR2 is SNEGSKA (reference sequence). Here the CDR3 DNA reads TGCAGTGCTAGAGATTGGGGCCAGGGGAATACTGAAGCTTTCTTT. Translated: CSARDWGQGNTEAFF.

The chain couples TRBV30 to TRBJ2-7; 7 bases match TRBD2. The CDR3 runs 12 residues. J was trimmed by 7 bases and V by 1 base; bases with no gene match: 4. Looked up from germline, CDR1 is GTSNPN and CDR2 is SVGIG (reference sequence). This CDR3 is CAWSEEGGEQYF. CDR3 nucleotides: TGTGCCTGGAGTGAGGAGGGAGGGGAGCAGTACTTC.

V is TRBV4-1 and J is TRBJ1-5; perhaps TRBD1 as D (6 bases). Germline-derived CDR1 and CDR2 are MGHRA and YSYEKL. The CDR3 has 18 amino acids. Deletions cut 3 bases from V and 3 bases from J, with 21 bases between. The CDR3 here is CASSHPGRGQGVNQPQHF. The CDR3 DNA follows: TGCGCCAGCAGCCATCCAGGGCGGGGGCAGGGAGTCAATCAGCCCCAGCATTTT.

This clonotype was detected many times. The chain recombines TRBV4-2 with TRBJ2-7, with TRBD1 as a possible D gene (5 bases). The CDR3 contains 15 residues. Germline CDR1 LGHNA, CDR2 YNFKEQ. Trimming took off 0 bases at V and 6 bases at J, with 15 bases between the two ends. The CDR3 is CASSQDMETVREQYF. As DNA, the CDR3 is TGTGCCAGCAGCCAAGATATGGAGACAGTTCGCGAGCAGTACTTC.

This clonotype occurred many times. This CDR3 is CASSRAQEDYEQYF. The DNA of the CDR3 is TGTGCCAGCAGTCGGGCTCAGGAGGACTACGAGCAGTACTTC. The chain has TRBV6-5 and TRBJ2-7, with D possibly being TRBD2 (5 bases). Looked up from germline, CDR1 is MNHEY and CDR2 is SVGAGI. The CDR3 totals 14 residues. V shed 5 bases and J shed 3 bases, with 14 bases lying between them.

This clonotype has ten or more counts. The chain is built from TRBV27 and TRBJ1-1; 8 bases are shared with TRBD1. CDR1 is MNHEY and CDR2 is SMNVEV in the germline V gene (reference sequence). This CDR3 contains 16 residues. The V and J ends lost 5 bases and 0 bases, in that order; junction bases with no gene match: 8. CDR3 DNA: TGTGCCAGCAGTCTAACAGGGGGAAGAATGAACACTGAAGCTTTCTTT. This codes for CASSLTGGRMNTEAFF.